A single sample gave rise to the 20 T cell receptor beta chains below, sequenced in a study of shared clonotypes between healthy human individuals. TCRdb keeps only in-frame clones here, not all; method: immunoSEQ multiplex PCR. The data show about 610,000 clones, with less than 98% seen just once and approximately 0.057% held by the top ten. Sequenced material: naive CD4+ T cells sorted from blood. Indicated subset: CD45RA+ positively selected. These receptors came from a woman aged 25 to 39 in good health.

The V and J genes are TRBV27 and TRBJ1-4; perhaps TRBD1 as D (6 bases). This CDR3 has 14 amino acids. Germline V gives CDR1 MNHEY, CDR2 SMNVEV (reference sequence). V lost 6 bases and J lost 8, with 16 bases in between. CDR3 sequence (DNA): TGTGCCAGCAGCAACAGGGATCTACAAGAAAAACTGTTTTTT. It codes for CASSNRDLQEKLFF.

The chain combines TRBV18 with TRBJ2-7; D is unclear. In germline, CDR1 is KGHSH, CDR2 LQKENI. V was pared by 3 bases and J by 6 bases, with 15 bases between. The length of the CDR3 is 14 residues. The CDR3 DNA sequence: TGTGCCAGCTCACCGGTTCAGGTCGACGTCGAGCAGTACTTC. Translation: CASSPVQVDVEQYF.

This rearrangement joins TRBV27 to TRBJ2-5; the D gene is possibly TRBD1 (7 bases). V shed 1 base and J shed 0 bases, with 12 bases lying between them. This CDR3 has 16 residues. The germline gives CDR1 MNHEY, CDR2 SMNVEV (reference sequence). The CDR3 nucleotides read TGTGCCAGCAGTTTATTGCCAGGGGGGAACCAAGAGACCCAGTACTTC. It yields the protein CASSLLPGGNQETQYF.

CDR3 in amino acids: CASSQREGDRRFDEQFF. The DNA for the CDR3 is TGTGCCAGCAGCCAACGAGAGGGGGATAGACGTTTCGATGAGCAGTTCTTC. V usage is TRBV7-9 and J usage is TRBJ2-1; maybe TRBD1 (6 bases). The CDR3 has 17 amino acids. Trimming removed 5 bases from V and 8 bases from J, with 25 bases in between. CDR1 SEHNR and CDR2 FQNEAQ come from the germline V gene (reference sequence).

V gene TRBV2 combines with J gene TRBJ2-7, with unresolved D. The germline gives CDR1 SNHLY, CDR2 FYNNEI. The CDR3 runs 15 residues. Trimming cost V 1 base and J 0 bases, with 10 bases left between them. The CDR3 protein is CASSEGGTPSYEQYF. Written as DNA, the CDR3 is TGTGCCAGCAGTGAAGGTGGCACCCCCTCCTACGAGCAGTACTTC.

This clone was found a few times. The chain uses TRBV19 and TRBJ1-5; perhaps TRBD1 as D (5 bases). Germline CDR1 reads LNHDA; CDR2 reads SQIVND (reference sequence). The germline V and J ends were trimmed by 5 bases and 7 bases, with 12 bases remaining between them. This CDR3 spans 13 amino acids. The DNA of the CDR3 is TGTGCCAGTAGTGGGGCAGCGGACCAGCCCCAGCATTTT. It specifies CASSGAADQPQHF. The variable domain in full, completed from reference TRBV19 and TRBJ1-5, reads DGGITQSPKYLFRKEGQNVTLSCEQNLNHDAMYWYRQDPGQGLRLIYYSQIVNDFQKGDIAEGYSVSREKKESFPLTVTSAQKNPTAFYLCASSGAADQPQHFGDGTRLSIL.

This CDR3 is CAISGGQDEKLFF. The CDR3, as DNA: TGTGCCATCTCGGGGGGGCAAGATGAAAAACTGTTTTTT. The rearrangement uses TRBV28 and TRBJ1-4, with D tentatively TRBD1 (6 bases). Germline CDR1 and CDR2: MDHEN and SYDVKM. V lost 10 bases to trimming and J lost 6 bases, with 15 bases between them. The CDR3 contains 13 residues.

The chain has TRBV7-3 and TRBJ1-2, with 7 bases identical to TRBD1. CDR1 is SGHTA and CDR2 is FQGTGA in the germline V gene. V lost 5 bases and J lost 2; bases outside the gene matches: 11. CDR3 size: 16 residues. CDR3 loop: CASSPGGGRANYGYTF. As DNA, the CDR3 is TGTGCCAGCAGCCCCGGAGGGGGCAGGGCAAACTATGGCTACACCTTC.

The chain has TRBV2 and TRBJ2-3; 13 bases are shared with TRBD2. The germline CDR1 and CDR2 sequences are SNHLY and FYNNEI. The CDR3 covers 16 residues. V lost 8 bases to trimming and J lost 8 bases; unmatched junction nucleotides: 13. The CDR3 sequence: CASCSESGLAGFTQYF. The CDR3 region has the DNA TGTGCCAGCTGTTCCGAATCGGGACTAGCGGGATTTACGCAGTATTTT.

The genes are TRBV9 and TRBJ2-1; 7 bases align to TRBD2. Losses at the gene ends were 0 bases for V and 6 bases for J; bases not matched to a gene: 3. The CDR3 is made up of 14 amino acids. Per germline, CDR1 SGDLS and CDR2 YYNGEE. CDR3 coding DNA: TGTGCCAGCAGCGTAGTCCCTAGCGGCAATGAGCAGTTCTTC. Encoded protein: CASSVVPSGNEQFF. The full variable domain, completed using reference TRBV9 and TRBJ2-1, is DSGVTQTPKHLITATGQRVTLRCSPRSGDLSVYWYQQSLDQGLQFLIQYYNGEERAKGNILERFSAQQFPDLHSELNLSSLELGDSALYFCASSVVPSGNEQFFGPGTRLTVL.

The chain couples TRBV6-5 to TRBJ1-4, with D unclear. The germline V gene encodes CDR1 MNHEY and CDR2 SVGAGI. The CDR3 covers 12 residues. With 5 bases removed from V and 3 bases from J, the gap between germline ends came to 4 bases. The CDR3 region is CASSPPNEKLFF. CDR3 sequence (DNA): TGTGCCAGCAGTCCCCCTAATGAAAAACTGTTTTTT.

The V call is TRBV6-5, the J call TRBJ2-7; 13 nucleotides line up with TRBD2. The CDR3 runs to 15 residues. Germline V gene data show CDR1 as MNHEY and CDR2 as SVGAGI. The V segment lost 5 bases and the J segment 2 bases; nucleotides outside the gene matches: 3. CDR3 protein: CASSRLAGGPYEQYF. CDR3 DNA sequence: TGTGCCAGCAGTCGACTAGCGGGAGGACCCTACGAGCAGTACTTC.

CDR3 sequence: CASSWGLADTGELFF. The CDR3 coding sequence is TGCGCCAGCAGCTGGGGACTAGCGGACACCGGGGAGCTGTTTTTT. V is TRBV5-1 and J is TRBJ2-2, with 11 bases that match TRBD2. J was trimmed by 3 bases and V by 3 bases; bases with no gene match: 1. Germline lookup yields CDR1 SGHRS and CDR2 YFSETQ. The CDR3 extends over 15 amino acids.

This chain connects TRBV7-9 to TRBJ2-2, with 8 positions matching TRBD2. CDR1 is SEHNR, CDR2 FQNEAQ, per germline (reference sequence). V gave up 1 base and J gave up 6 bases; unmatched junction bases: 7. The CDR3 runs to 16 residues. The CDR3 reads CASSLVISGIPGELFF. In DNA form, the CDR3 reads TGTGCCAGCAGCTTAGTGATTAGCGGGATCCCCGGGGAGCTGTTTTTT. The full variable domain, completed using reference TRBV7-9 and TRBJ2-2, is DTGVSQNPRHKITKRGQNVTFRCDPISEHNRLYWYRQTLGQGPEFLTYFQNEAQLEKSRLLSDRFSAERPKGSFSTLEIQRTEQGDSAMYLCASSLVISGIPGELFFGEGSRLTVL.

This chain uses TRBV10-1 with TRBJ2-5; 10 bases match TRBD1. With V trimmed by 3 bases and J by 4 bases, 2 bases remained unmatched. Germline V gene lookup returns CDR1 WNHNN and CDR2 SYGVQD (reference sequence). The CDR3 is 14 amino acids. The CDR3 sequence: CASSEGQGVETQYF. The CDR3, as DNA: TGCGCCAGCAGTGAAGGACAGGGGGTAGAGACCCAGTACTTC.

Here the CDR3 DNA reads TGTGCCAGCAGCTTAGTAGGGACAGGGGGCAACAAGCAGTACTTC. Amino acid sequence: CASSLVGTGGNKQYF. This chain links TRBV11-2 with TRBJ2-7, with 12 bases identical to TRBD1. The ends lost 1 base at V and 8 bases at J; junction bases unmatched: 6. The germline V gene has CDR1 SGHAT and CDR2 FQNNGV. The CDR3 length is 15 residues.

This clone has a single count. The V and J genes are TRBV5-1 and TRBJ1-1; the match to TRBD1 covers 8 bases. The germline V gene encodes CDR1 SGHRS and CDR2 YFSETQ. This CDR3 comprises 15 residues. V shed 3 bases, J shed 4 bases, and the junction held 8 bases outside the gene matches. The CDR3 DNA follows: TGCGCCAGCAGCTGGGGAAGGACAGGGAGCACTGAAGCTTTCTTT. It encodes CASSWGRTGSTEAFF.

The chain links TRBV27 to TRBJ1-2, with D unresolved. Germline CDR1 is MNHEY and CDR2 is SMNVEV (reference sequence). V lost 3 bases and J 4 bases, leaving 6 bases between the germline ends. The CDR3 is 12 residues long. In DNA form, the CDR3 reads TGTGCCAGCAGTTTCTTGGGCTATGGCTACACCTTC. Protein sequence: CASSFLGYGYTF.

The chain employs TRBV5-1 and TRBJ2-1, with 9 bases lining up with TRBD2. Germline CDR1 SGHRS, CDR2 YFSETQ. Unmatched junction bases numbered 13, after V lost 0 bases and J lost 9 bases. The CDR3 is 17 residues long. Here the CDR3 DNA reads TGCGCCAGCAGCTTGGCTGGGGGTAGCGGGAGTGCGGGTGAGCAGTTCTTC. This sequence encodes CASSLAGGSGSAGEQFF.

The CDR3, as DNA: TGCGCCAGCAGCTTGCTGGGCAGGGGACGGACCGGGGAGCTGTTTTTT. This codes for CASSLLGRGRTGELFF. The chain couples TRBV5-1 to TRBJ2-2; D might be TRBD1 (6 bases). The V gene lost 1 base and the J gene lost 5 bases, with 15 bases spanning the gap. The CDR3 runs to 16 residues. Germline CDR1 reads SGHRS; CDR2 reads YFSETQ.